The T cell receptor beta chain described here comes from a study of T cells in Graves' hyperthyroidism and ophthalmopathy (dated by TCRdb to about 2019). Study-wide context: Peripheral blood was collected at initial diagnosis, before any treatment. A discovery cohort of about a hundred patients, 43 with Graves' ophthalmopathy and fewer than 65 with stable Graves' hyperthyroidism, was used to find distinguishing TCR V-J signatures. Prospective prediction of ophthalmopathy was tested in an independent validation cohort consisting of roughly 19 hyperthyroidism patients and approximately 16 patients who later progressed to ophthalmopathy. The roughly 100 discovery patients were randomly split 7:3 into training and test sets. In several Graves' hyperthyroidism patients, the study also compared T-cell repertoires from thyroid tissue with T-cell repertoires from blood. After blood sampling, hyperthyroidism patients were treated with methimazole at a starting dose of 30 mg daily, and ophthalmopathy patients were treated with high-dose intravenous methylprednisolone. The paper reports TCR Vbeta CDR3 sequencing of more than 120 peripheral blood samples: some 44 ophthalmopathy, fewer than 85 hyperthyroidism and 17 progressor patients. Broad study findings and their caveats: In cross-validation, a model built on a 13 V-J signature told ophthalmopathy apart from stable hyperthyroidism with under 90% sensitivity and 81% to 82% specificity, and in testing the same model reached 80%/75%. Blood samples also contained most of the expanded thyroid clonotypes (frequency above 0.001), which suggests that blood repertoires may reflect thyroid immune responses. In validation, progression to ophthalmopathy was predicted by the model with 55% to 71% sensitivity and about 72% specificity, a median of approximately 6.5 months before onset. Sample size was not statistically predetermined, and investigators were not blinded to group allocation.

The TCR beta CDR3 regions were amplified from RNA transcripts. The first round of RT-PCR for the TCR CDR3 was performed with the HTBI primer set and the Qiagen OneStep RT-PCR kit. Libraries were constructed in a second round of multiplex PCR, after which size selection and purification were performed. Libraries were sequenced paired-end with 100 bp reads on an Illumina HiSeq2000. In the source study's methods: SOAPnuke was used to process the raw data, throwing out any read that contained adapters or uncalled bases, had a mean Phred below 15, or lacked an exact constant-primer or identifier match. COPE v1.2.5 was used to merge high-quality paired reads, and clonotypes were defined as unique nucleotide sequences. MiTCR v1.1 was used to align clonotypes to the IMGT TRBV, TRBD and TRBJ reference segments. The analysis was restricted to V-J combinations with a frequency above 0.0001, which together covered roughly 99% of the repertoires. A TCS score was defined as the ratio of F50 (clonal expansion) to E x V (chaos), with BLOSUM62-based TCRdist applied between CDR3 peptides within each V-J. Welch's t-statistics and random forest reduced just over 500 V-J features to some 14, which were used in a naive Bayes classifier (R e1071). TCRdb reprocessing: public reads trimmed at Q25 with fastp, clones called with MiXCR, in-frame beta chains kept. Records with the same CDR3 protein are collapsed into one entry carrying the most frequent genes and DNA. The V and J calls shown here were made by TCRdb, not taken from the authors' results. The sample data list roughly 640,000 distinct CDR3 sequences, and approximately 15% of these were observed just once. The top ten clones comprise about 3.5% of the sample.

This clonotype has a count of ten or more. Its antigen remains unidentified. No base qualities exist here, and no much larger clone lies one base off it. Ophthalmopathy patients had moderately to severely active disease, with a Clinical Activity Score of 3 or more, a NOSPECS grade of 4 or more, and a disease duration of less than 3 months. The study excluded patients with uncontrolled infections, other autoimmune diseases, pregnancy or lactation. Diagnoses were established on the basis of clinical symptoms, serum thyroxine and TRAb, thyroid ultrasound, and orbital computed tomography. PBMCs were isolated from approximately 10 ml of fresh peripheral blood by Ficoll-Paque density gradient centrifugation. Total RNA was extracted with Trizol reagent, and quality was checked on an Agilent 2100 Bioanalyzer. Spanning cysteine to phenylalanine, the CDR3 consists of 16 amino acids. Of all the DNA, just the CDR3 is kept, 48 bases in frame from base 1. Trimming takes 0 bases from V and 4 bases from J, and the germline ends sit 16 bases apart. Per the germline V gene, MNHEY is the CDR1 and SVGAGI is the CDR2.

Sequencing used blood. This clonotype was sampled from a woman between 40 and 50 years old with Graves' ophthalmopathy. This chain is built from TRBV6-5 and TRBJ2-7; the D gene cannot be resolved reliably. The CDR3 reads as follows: CASSYSLPDGSYEQYF. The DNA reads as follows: TGTGCCAGCAGTTACTCGCTCCCGGACGGTAGTTACGAGCAGTACTTC.